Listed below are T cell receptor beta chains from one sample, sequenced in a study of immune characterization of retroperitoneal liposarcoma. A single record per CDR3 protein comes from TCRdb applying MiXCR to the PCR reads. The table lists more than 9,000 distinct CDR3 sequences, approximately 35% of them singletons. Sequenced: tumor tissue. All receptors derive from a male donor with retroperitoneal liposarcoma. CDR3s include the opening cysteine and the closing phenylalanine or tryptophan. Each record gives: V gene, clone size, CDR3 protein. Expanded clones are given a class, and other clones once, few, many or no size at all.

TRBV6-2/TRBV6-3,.,CASRDHRVETQYF
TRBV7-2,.,CASSFGTSGISEQYF
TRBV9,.,CASSVVAGVGNEQFF
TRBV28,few,CASSLRHTIYF
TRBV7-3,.,CASSFGGSDTGELFF
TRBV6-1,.,CASSTRETDTQYF
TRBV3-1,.,CASSQAGGMTPVADTQYF
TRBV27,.,CASSFIGAPATNEKLFF
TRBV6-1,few,CASSEALAGGGTDTQYF
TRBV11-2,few,CASSLGSGFYEQYF
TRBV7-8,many,CASSVTGDFYEQYF
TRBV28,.,CASSPYSRASGRTYEQFF
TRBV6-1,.,CASRLIRDRDTQYF
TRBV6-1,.,CASSGQWRGPHTDTQYF
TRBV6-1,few,CASSTSGGDSYEQFF
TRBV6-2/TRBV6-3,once,CASTATLNNEQFF
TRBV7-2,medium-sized,CASSLKPDNEQFF
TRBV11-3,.,CASSLEGWVVSGRSSGTGELFF
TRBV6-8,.,CASRAGTSGYNEQFF
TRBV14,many,CASSHRLAGELFF
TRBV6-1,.,CASSVVGADQPQHF
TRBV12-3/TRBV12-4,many,CASSLGSQEANEQYF
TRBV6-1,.,CASSGQGSGEDEQFF
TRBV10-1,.,CASSDLAGGIYEQYF
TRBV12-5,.,CASGYTDRGETQYF
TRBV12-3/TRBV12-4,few,CALPEGLNTEAFF
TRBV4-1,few,CASSQPHGNTIYF